This is a list of T cell receptor beta chains from one sample in a study of blood T cell repertoires in COVID-19. Assay: immunoSEQ multiplex PCR; the TCRdb copy retains only in-frame clones and omits some. The data hold tens of thousands of clones, with 70% to 90% observed a single time. The sequenced material came from peripheral blood. The receptors come from a human donor in a cohort sampled during active COVID-19. Each CDR3 is given with its conserved first and last residue. D genes are given only for firm matches. The size field is filled for only some rows; it gives once, few, many or a size class.

d_call	clone_size	v_call	j_call	cdr3_length	cdr3_aa	cdr3_nt
NA	NA	TRBV5-6	TRBJ2-5	14	CASSLELAEETQYF	TGTGCCAGCAGCTTGGAACTAGCAGAAGAGACCCAGTACTTC
NA	NA	TRBV11-2	TRBJ2-1	14	CASSLASSNNEQFF	TGTGCCAGCAGCTTAGCGTCCAGTAACAATGAGCAGTTCTTC
TRBD2	NA	TRBV11-1	TRBJ2-1	16	CASTFRTSGLISEQFF	TGTGCCAGCACCTTCCGGACTAGCGGACTTATATCGGAGCAGTTCTTC
TRBD1	NA	TRBV5-4	TRBJ1-2	13	CASSPGQGAGYTF	TGTGCCAGCAGCCCCGGACAGGGGGCTGGCTACACCTTC
NA	NA	TRBV9	TRBJ2-5	14	CASSPRQGGETQYF	TGTGCCAGCAGCCCGCGACAGGGAGGAGAGACCCAGTACTTC
NA	NA	TRBV5-1	TRBJ1-1	14	CASSLSRADTEAFF	TGCGCCAGCAGCTTGAGCAGGGCGGACACTGAAGCTTTCTTT
NA	NA	TRBV3-1/TRBV3-2	TRBJ2-1	12	CASSQDASWQFF	TGTGCCAGCAGCCAAGACGCTAGCTGGCAGTTCTTC
TRBD2	NA	TRBV15	TRBJ2-3	16	CATSRRSGGRTDTQYF	TGTGCCACCAGCAGAAGGAGCGGGGGGCGTACAGATACGCAGTATTTT
TRBD1	NA	TRBV30	TRBJ1-1	15	CAYHPRDRGGTEAFF	TGTGCCTACCACCCCCGGGACAGGGGGGGGACTGAAGCTTTCTTT
NA	NA	TRBV18	TRBJ2-4	11	CASSLKNIQYF	TGTGCCAGCTCCCTCAAAAACATTCAGTACTTC
NA	NA	TRBV6-5	TRBJ1-2	13	CASTPDGGYGYTF	TGTGCCAGCACCCCGGACGGGGGCTATGGCTACACCTTC
NA	NA	TRBV18	TRBJ2-1	13	CASSPGLSNEQFF	TGTGCCAGCTCACCAGGACTAAGCAATGAGCAGTTCTTC
TRBD2	NA	TRBV5-4	TRBJ2-1	15	CASRPDVGAGGEQFF	TGTGCCAGCAGACCTGACGTGGGAGCGGGGGGGGAGCAGTTCTTC
NA	NA	TRBV4-1	TRBJ2-7	14	CASSQGENSYEQYF	TGCGCCAGCAGCCAAGGAGAAAACTCCTACGAGCAGTACTTC
NA	NA	TRBV12-3/TRBV12-4	TRBJ2-7	13	CASGSPTAYEQYF	TGTGCCAGCGGAAGCCCGACAGCCTACGAGCAGTACTTC
NA	once	TRBV5-8	TRBJ2-1	16	CASSFRGAGSYNEQFF	TGTGCCAGCAGCTTCAGGGGCGCTGGCTCCTACAATGAGCAGTTCTTC
TRBD1	NA	TRBV7-9	TRBJ1-3	17	CASSPDGQASSGNTIYF	TGTGCCAGCAGCCCAGACGGACAGGCCTCCTCTGGAAACACCATATATTTT
NA	NA	TRBV6-5	TRBJ2-5	15	CASSISGLVRETQYF	TGTGCCAGCAGTATTTCGGGGTTAGTAAGGGAGACCCAGTACTTC
NA	NA	TRBV28	TRBJ1-2	15	CASSLAAQVQGGYTF	TGTGCCAGCAGCTTAGCCGCTCAGGTCCAGGGAGGCTACACCTTC
TRBD2	NA	TRBV7-2	TRBJ2-5	14	CASSSGGGAETQYF	TGTGCCAGCAGCTCGGGCGGGGGAGCGGAGACCCAGTACTTC
NA	NA	TRBV6-5	TRBJ2-1	15	CASSKSRDAGKEQFF	TGTGCCAGCAGTAAGTCCCGGGACGCGGGGAAGGAGCAGTTCTTC
NA	NA	TRBV18	TRBJ1-4	15	CASSPQTGIDEKLFF	TGTGCCAGCTCACCCCAAACAGGGATCGATGAAAAACTGTTTTTT
NA	NA	TRBV12-5	TRBJ1-1	13	CASGLTGGTEAFF	TGTGCTAGTGGTTTGACGGGGGGCACTGAAGCTTTCTTT
NA	NA	TRBV19	TRBJ2-2	15	CASSVRTMNTGELFF	TGTGCCAGTAGTGTTAGGACAATGAACACCGGGGAGCTGTTTTTT
TRBD1	NA	TRBV5-1	TRBJ2-5	20	CASSRTGTGGGGVYQETQYF	TGCGCCAGCAGCCGGACCGGGACAGGGGGCGGAGGGGTGTACCAAGAGACCCAGTACTTC
NA	NA	TRBV3-1/TRBV3-2	TRBJ2-6	15	CASSPEPSGANVLTF	TGTGCCAGCAGCCCCGAGCCTTCTGGGGCCAACGTCCTGACTTTC
TRBD1	NA	TRBV6-5	TRBJ2-5	16	CASSYSTTGSGKTQYF	TGTGCCAGCAGTTACTCAACGACAGGGTCTGGGAAGACCCAGTACTTC
TRBD1	NA	TRBV18	TRBJ2-1	16	CASSLNTGASYNEQFF	TGTGCCAGCTCCCTAAATACAGGGGCTAGCTACAATGAGCAGTTCTTC
NA	NA	TRBV7-8	TRBJ1-6	14	CASSQDTYNSPLHF	TGTGCCAGCAGCCAGGACACCTATAATTCACCCCTCCACTTT
TRBD2	NA	TRBV27	TRBJ2-7	15	CASSLAPGGVSEQYF	TGTGCCAGCAGTTTAGCTCCGGGGGGGGTTTCCGAGCAGTACTTC
TRBD1	once	TRBV28	TRBJ2-2	14	CASLGQGRTGELFF	TGTGCCAGCTTGGGACAGGGCAGGACCGGGGAGCTGTTTTTT